Presented here are 15 T cell receptor beta chains from one specimen sequenced in a study of a mutant IDH1 vaccine in newly diagnosed glioma. Stated time point: week 11, during vaccination. Vaccine doses each comprised 300 ug of mutant IDH1 20-mer peptide, with topical imiquimod. Using immunoSEQ multiplex PCR, the repertoire was profiled, and TCRdb retains in-frame clones only, with some absent. Here the sample spans tens of thousands of clones, roughly three quarters being singletons. The antigens these receptors bind are not known. The sample consisted of peripheral blood mononuclear cells (PBMCs), taken from a glioma patient whose treatment included an IDH1 peptide vaccine. These receptors were obtained from a man between 18 and 29 years old with glioma. Some clones in this sample may be carry-over from other donors' samples.

The chain couples TRBV29-1 to TRBJ2-6; the match to TRBD1 covers 9 bases. The CDR3 extends over 19 amino acids. V shed 4 bases, J shed 4 bases, and the junction held 17 bases outside the gene matches. Germline V gene sequence: CDR1 SQVTM, CDR2 ANQGSEA. The DNA of the CDR3 is TGCAGCGTTGCTTTTTTAGCCGGGACAGGGTCCTCCGGGGCCAACGTCCTGACTTTC. Protein: CSVAFLAGTGSSGANVLTF.

This clone occurred a few times. This chain connects TRBV20-1 to TRBJ2-2; D not resolved. Trimming stripped 1 base from V and 10 bases from J, with 7 bases between. The CDR3 consists of 11 residues. Germline lookup yields CDR1 DFQATT and CDR2 SNEGSKA (reference sequence). CDR3 nucleotide sequence: TGCAGTGCTAGAGGGCAACTGGAGCTGTTTTTT. Translation gives CSARGQLELFF.

The chain combines TRBV5-1 with TRBJ1-1; 10 bases align to TRBD1. Germline assignment: CDR1 SGHRS and CDR2 YFSETQ. V lost 0 bases, J lost 1 base, and 9 bases stayed unmatched. This CDR3 spans 18 amino acids. The CDR3 region is CASSLGPAGQGTNTEAFF. The CDR3 nucleotides are TGCGCCAGCAGCTTGGGCCCCGCGGGACAGGGGACGAACACTGAAGCTTTCTTT.

V usage is TRBV29-1 and J usage is TRBJ1-2; D may be TRBD1 (6 bases). Germline V gives CDR1 SQVTM, CDR2 ANQGSEA. There are 15 residues in the CDR3. The ends were cut back, 3 bases at V and 8 bases at J, with 22 bases in the middle. CDR3 sequence reads: CSVDWRGVQGGGYTF. CDR3 coding DNA: TGCAGCGTTGATTGGAGGGGAGTACAGGGAGGCGGCTACACCTTC.

In this sample, this clone turned up a few times. V usage is TRBV7-9 and J usage is TRBJ2-7; D gene ambiguous. V lost 3 bases to trimming and J lost 2 bases, with 5 bases between them. Looked up from germline, CDR1 is SEHNR and CDR2 is FQNEAQ (reference sequence). The CDR3 is made up of 12 amino acids. The CDR3 DNA reads TGTGCCAGCAGCTTGGCGACCTACGAGCAGTACTTC. Translation: CASSLATYEQYF.

This clone was found a few times. This rearrangement joins TRBV2 to TRBJ1-1, with a tentative D call TRBD1 (6 bases). The CDR3 consists of 13 residues. The V end lost 10 bases, the J end lost 3 bases, and 15 bases lay between the germline ends. Germline lookup yields CDR1 SNHLY and CDR2 FYNNEI. This CDR3 reads CATTRQAYTEAFF. The DNA of the CDR3 is TGTGCCACCACTAGACAGGCGTACACTGAAGCTTTCTTT.

This rearrangement joins TRBV7-9 to TRBJ2-7; a possible D gene is TRBD2 (6 bases). The V gene lost 6 bases and the J gene lost 2 bases, with 14 bases spanning the gap. Per germline, CDR1 SEHNR and CDR2 FQNEAQ (reference sequence). The length of the CDR3 is 14 residues. DNA for the CDR3: TGTGCCAGCAGTCATTGGGACTCCACCTACGAGCAGTACTTC. It is translated as CASSHWDSTYEQYF.

The chain combines TRBV5-1 with TRBJ2-7; 10 nucleotides line up with TRBD2. The CDR3 is made up of 16 amino acids. V was pared by 4 bases and J by 3 bases, with 10 bases of the junction left unmatched. Germline CDR1 and CDR2: SGHRS and YFSETQ. CDR3 protein: CASSDQLAGVYYEQYF. The CDR3 DNA reads as TGCGCCAGCAGCGACCAGCTAGCGGGAGTTTACTACGAGCAGTACTTC.

This clone was seen more than once but under ten times. The V call is TRBV14, the J call TRBJ1-2, with 8 bases fitting TRBD1. V was pared by 3 bases and J by 2 bases, with 8 bases of the junction left unmatched. This CDR3 spans 16 amino acids. The germline V gene encodes CDR1 SGHDN and CDR2 FVKESK. The CDR3 is CASSHSTAGGNYGYTF. DNA of the CDR3: TGTGCCAGCAGCCATTCTACCGCAGGGGGCAACTATGGCTACACCTTC.

This clone showed up just a few times. The J gene is TRBJ1-1, the V gene TRBV18, with TRBD1 matching 9 bases. Trimming took 2 bases from V and 4 from J; bases not matched to a gene: 2. Germline V gives CDR1 KGHSH, CDR2 LQKENI. The CDR3 length is 14 residues. The CDR3 here is CASSPETGGTEAFF. CDR3 coding DNA: TGTGCCAGCTCACCAGAGACAGGGGGCACTGAAGCTTTCTTT.

This clone was detected only a few times. The chain's CDR3 is CASSPPVGTGHNEQFF. Here the CDR3 DNA reads TGTGCCAGCTCACCACCGGTAGGGACAGGGCACAATGAGCAGTTCTTC. The rearrangement uses TRBV18 and TRBJ2-1, with TRBD1 matching 9 bases. From germline, CDR1 is KGHSH and CDR2 LQKENI. The CDR3 is made up of 16 amino acids. The V segment lost 0 bases and the J segment 5 bases; nucleotides outside the gene matches: 5.

The V call is TRBV4-3, the J call TRBJ2-2; D is unclear. Germline CDR1 LGHNA, CDR2 YSLEER. The CDR3 has 16 residues. V lost 6 bases and J lost 0, with 14 bases in between. The CDR3 nucleotides are TGCGCCAGCAGACCATCAAGGGATTCGAACACCGGGGAGCTGTTTTTT. Encoded protein: CASRPSRDSNTGELFF.

J is TRBJ2-7 and V is TRBV7-9; the D gene is possibly TRBD1 (5 bases). Germline V gene sequence: CDR1 SEHNR, CDR2 FQNEAQ (reference sequence). The CDR3 loop spans 17 amino acids. V was pared by 5 bases and J by 2 bases, with 22 bases between. DNA for the CDR3: TGTGCCAGCAGCGATTGGGGCGAGGCAGATGGTACCTACGAGCAGTACTTC. Translating it yields CASSDWGEADGTYEQYF.

The chain combines TRBV10-3 with TRBJ2-3, with D perhaps TRBD1 (6 bases). CDR3 length equals 14 residues. The germline CDR1 and CDR2 sequences are ENHRY and SYGVKD. V was pared by 3 bases and J by 6 bases, with 13 bases between. The CDR3 DNA is TGTGCCATCAGTGAAGGTACAGGGATCGATACGCAGTATTTT. The encoded protein is CAISEGTGIDTQYF.

This chain joins TRBV9 and TRBJ2-7; D ambiguous. The germline V gene encodes CDR1 SGDLS and CDR2 YYNGEE. The CDR3 loop spans 14 amino acids. Deletions cut 1 base from V and 2 bases from J, with 10 bases between. The CDR3 coding sequence is TGTGCCAGCAGCGTAACCTCCCTTCCCTACGAGCAGTACTTC. Encoded protein: CASSVTSLPYEQYF.